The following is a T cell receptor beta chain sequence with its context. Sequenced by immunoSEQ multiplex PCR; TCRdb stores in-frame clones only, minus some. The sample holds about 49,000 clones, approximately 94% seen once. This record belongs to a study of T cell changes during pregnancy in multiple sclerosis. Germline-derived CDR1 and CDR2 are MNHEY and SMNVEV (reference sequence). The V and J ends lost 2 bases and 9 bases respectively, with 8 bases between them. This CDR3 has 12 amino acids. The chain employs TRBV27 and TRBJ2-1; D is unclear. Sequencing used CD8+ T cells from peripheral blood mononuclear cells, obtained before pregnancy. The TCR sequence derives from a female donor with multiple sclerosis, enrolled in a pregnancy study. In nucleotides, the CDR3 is TGTGCCAGCAGTTTAGACTTTAGTGAGCAGTTCTTC. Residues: CASSLDFSEQFF.